This TCR beta chain was sequenced during a study of spatial heterogeneity in lung cancer. About the study: After resection, follow-up PBMC samples were sequenced when available, at a median of about 24 months later. The count of detected beta-chain sequences consistently exceeded that of alpha-chain sequences.

The time point was: blood at routine non-recurrence follow-up after resection. TCRs were sequenced from unsorted whole RNA of tumor, nontumor lung or PBMC. Germline CDR1 reads SGHRS; CDR2 reads YFSETQ. The CDR3 runs to 15 residues. V lost 4 bases and J lost 7; bases outside the gene matches: 9. The library protocol tagged each TCR cDNA with a unique molecular identifier. TCRdb passed the 5' RACE reads through MiXCR, listing each CDR3 protein once. The repertoire holds roughly 120,000 distinct CDR3 sequences, 12% seen once, with about 15% in the top ten. Study-wide findings and caveats: More often at tumor resection than at routine follow-up, ubiquitous expanded tumor TCRs were detected in the blood.

For this clonotype: The antigen is unknown.

This sequence originates from a male donor with early-stage non-small cell lung cancer. The chain couples TRBV5-1 to TRBJ2-2; TRBD1 matches 8 bases. The specimen was PBMCs, collected at follow-up. The CDR3 loop is CASSLAAGTGGELFF. The DNA of the CDR3 is TGCGCCAGCAGCCTCGCCGCGGGGACAGGCGGGGAGCTGTTTTTT.